This entry describes one T cell receptor beta chain. The antigen is unknown. CDR3 length: 13 residues. Trimming took off 11 bases at V and 5 bases at J, with 16 bases between the two ends. Germline lookup yields CDR1 SGHAT and CDR2 FQNNGV. The data were obtained in a study of tumor and adjacent non-tumor tissue in lung cancer. The overall study: About 4.17 million productive TCRbeta reads were obtained per sample on average. General study results and limits: Tumor repertoires had a smaller top 100 clone share than normal lung.

A modified ARM-PCR protocol with three rounds of nested PCR amplified TCRbeta. TCRdb reprocessed the multiplex PCR reads via MiXCR and lists one record per CDR3 protein. This sample carries approximately 90,000 distinct CDR3 sequences, around 80% of them seen once, and the ten largest clones take about a fifth. No cell sorting was done before RNA was extracted from the tissue. The normal lung tissue was taken more than 3 cm from the tumor edge. The sequence was obtained from a woman in her fifties or sixties with non-small cell lung cancer. Specimen: distant non-tumor lung tissue. This chain connects TRBV11-2 to TRBJ2-1, with D uncertain. The CDR3 protein is CACNLEDNNEQFF. CDR3 DNA: TGTGCCTGTAACTTAGAAGACAACAATGAGCAGTTCTTC.